The 11 T cell receptor beta chains below were found in one sample sequenced in a study of technical replicates of blood from four donors. Only in-frame clones appear in the TCRdb table, and some are missing; sequencing was by immunoSEQ multiplex PCR. The data contain 65,000 to 95,000 clones, approximately 97% of them singletons. Sequencing was performed on T cells isolated from PBMCs. The receptors come from a human donor in good health.

The V gene is TRBV6-5, the J gene TRBJ2-7; D might be TRBD1 (6 bases). This CDR3 has 13 amino acids. Germline V gives CDR1 MNHEY, CDR2 SVGAGI. The V end was cut by 7 bases, the J end by 2 bases, with 12 bases between. The CDR3: CASKRTAAYEQYF. CDR3 coding DNA: TGTGCCAGCAAAAGGACAGCCGCCTACGAGCAGTACTTC.

The chain joins TRBV9 to TRBJ2-5, with TRBD2 identical over 9 bases. The CDR3 runs 13 residues. The V segment lost 4 bases and the J segment 4 bases; nucleotides outside the gene matches: 2. Germline assignment: CDR1 SGDLS and CDR2 YYNGEE. The CDR3 nucleotides read TGTGCCAGCAGCCTGACTAGCGGAGAGACCCAGTACTTC. It encodes CASSLTSGETQYF.

V is TRBV2 and J is TRBJ1-2, with a weak D call TRBD1 (5 bases). CDR1 and CDR2 (germline): SNHLY, FYNNEI. Trimming removed 2 bases from V and 9 bases from J, with 7 bases in between. The CDR3 spans 11 residues. This CDR3 is CASSEPGSYTF. DNA of the CDR3: TGTGCCAGCAGTGAACCAGGGAGCTACACCTTC.

V and J are TRBV10-3 and TRBJ2-7; 10 positions agree with TRBD1. J gave up 7 bases and V 5 bases, and 8 bases lay outside the gene matches. The CDR3 is 14 amino acids. The germline gives CDR1 ENHRY, CDR2 SYGVKD. The CDR3 DNA reads TGTGCCATCAGTCCGGACAGGGGGTCAGGGGAGCAGTACTTC. This encodes CAISPDRGSGEQYF.

The V call is TRBV5-4, the J call TRBJ1-1; a possible D gene is TRBD1 (5 bases). CDR1 SGHNT and CDR2 YYREEE come from the germline V gene (reference sequence). The CDR3 covers 14 residues. V was shortened by 4 bases and J by 4 bases, with 14 bases between the two germline ends. The CDR3 reads CASSTWTGGTEAFF. CDR3 nucleotide sequence: TGTGCCAGCAGCACCTGGACGGGGGGCACTGAAGCTTTCTTT.

The V call is TRBV11-3, the J call TRBJ1-1, with 7 bases that match TRBD1. Germline-derived CDR1 and CDR2 are SGHNT and YENEEA. V was pared by 5 bases and J by 4 bases, with 7 bases of the junction left unmatched. CDR3 length: 14 amino acids. The CDR3 protein is CASSRQGASTEAFF. CDR3 nucleotide sequence: TGTGCCAGCAGCCGACAGGGTGCGTCCACTGAAGCTTTCTTT.

This CDR3 reads CASSLGDSRNYGYTF. Here the CDR3 DNA reads TGTGCCAGCAGCTTAGGGGACAGCCGTAACTATGGCTACACCTTC. The rearrangement links TRBV7-9 to TRBJ1-2; 7 nucleotides match TRBD1. From germline, CDR1 is SEHNR and CDR2 FQNEAQ (reference sequence). The CDR3 has 15 residues. V gave up 1 base and J gave up 1 base; unmatched junction bases: 3.

This clone was seen just once. The chain recombines TRBV11-3 with TRBJ2-2, with D unresolved. This CDR3 contains 14 residues. Looked up from germline, CDR1 is SGHNT and CDR2 is YENEEA. The germline V and J ends were trimmed by 0 bases and 1 base, with 3 bases remaining between them. In nucleotides, the CDR3 is TGTGCCAGCAGCTTAGACGGGAACACCGGGGAGCTGTTTTTT. The encoded protein is CASSLDGNTGELFF.

The chain is built from TRBV5-1 and TRBJ1-1, with TRBD1 matching over 9 bases. The V segment lost 4 bases and the J segment 3 bases; nucleotides outside the gene matches: 4. CDR1 SGHRS and CDR2 YFSETQ come from the germline V gene. This CDR3 has 14 amino acids. CDR3: CASSTGQGYTEAFF. The CDR3 coding sequence is TGCGCCAGCAGCACGGGACAGGGATACACTGAAGCTTTCTTT.

The chain combines TRBV30 with TRBJ2-1; D unresolved. CDR3 size: 15 residues. The germline V gene encodes CDR1 GTSNPN and CDR2 SVGIG (reference sequence). With 1 base removed from V and 1 base from J, the gap between germline ends came to 11 bases. CDR3 in amino acids: CAWSGFPQSYNEQFF. CDR3 in DNA: TGTGCCTGGAGTGGTTTTCCACAGTCCTACAATGAGCAGTTCTTC. The full variable domain, in which reference TRBV30 and TRBJ2-1 provide the parts outside the CDR3, is SQTIHQWPATLVQPVGSPLSLECTVEGTSNPNLYWYRQAAGRGLQLLFYSVGIGQISSEVPQNLSASRPQDRQFILSSKKLLLSDSGFYLCAWSGFPQSYNEQFFGPGTRLTVL.

The genes are TRBV30 and TRBJ2-3; perhaps TRBD1 as D (5 bases). Germline CDR1 GTSNPN, CDR2 SVGIG (reference sequence). Trimming shortened V by 4 bases and J by 5 bases, and 10 bases separated the two germline ends. This CDR3 spans 12 amino acids. The CDR3 DNA reads as TGTGCCTGGAACGGCAGGGAAGATACGCAGTATTTT. Translation gives CAWNGREDTQYF. The whole variable domain, filled in from reference TRBV30 and TRBJ2-3, reads SQTIHQWPATLVQPVGSPLSLECTVEGTSNPNLYWYRQAAGRGLQLLFYSVGIGQISSEVPQNLSASRPQDRQFILSSKKLLLSDSGFYLCAWNGREDTQYFGPGTRLTVL.